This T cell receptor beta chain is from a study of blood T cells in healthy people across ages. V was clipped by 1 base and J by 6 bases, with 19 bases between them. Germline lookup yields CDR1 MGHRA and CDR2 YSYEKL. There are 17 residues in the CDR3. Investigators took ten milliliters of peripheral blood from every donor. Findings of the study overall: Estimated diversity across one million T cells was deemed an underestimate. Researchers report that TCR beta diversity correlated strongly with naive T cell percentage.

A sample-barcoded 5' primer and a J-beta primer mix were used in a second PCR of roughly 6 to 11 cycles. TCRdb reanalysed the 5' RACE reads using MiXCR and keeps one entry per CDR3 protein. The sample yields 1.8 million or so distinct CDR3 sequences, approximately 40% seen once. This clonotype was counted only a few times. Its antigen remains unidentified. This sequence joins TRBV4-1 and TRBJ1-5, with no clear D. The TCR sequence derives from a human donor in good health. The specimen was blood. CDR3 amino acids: CASSQVAGSKRVQPQHF. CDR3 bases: TGCGCCAGCAGCCAAGTTGCTGGGTCGAAGCGCGTTCAGCCCCAGCATTTT.